The clone carrying this T cell receptor beta chain was seen repeatedly, ten times or more. Its antigen remains unidentified. This sample is drawn from a study of early T cells in non-severe SARS-CoV-2 infection. Study background: Chains stayed unpaired after sequencing of bulk RNA from unsorted whole blood.

The CDR3 contains 14 residues. The germline CDR1 and CDR2 sequences are SGHTA and FQGNSA. V was cut by 1 base and J by 5 bases, with 11 bases left in between. The study, taken as a whole, reports: Matching against VDJdb likely underestimated virus-specific expansions, favoring anti-spike CD8.

The library protocol tagged individual cDNA molecules with unique molecular identifiers. TCRdb re-analysed the 5' RACE reads in MiXCR, keeping a single row per CDR3 protein. Of just under 65,000 distinct CDR3 sequences in the sample, roughly 10% were seen once. The chain couples TRBV7-2 to TRBJ1-2; TRBD1 is a possible D gene (5 bases). The sequence came from an adult who was a healthcare worker with PCR-confirmed SARS-CoV-2 infection or an uninfected control (not recorded which). The specimen was whole blood, collected at baseline. The CDR3 is CASSLVAGPYGYTF. Here the CDR3 DNA reads TGTGCCAGCAGCTTAGTTGCAGGGCCTTATGGCTACACCTTC. Together with reference TRBV7-2 and TRBJ1-2, the CDR3 gives the full variable domain: GAGVSQSPSNKVTEKGKDVELRCDPISGHTALYWYRQSLGQGLEFLIYFQGNSAPDKSGLPSDRFSAERTGGSVSTLTIQRTQQEDSAVYLCASSLVAGPYGYTFGSGTRLTVV.